In its sample, the clone carrying this TCR beta chain was seen many times. The V gene end was trimmed by 5 bases and the J gene end by 0 bases; junction bases not matched to a gene: 13. This CDR3 region has 20 residues. Germline loops: CDR1 SGHAT, CDR2 FQNNGV. The data stem from a study of spatial heterogeneity in lung cancer. The time point was: sample taken at primary tumor resection. TCRdb fed the 5' RACE reads into MiXCR, producing one record per CDR3 protein. The sample lists roughly 79,000 distinct CDR3 sequences, approximately 8% seen once, with about 7% in the top ten. Sequencing was performed on PBMCs, taken at surgery. J is TRBJ2-6 and V is TRBV11-2; 10 positions agree with TRBD2. This sequence was found in a male donor with early-stage non-small cell lung cancer. The CDR3 DNA is TGTGCCAGCAGCCTAAAGGGCGGACTAGCGGACCTCTCTGGGGCCAACGTCCTGACTTTC. It codes for CASSLKGGLADLSGANVLTF.